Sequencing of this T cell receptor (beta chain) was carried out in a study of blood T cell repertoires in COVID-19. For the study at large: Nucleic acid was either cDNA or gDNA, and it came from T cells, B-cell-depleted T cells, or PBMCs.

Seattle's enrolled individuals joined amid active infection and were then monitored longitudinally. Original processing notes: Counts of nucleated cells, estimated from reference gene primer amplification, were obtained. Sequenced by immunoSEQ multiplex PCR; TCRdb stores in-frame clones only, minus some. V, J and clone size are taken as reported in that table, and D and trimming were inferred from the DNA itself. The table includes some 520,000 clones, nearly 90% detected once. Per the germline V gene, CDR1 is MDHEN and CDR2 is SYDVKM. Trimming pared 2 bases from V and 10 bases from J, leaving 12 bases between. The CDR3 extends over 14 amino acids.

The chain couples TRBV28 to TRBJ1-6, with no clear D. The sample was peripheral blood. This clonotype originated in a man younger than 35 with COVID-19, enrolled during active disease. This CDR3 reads CASSLPGSGSPLHF. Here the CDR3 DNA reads TGTGCCAGCAGTTTACCGGGGAGTGGCTCACCCCTCCACTTT.